This T cell receptor beta chain was observed in a study of high-grade serous ovarian cancer treatment subgroups. Overall study context: Mean per sample: around 14,000 reads, some 7,300 unique TCR beta rearrangements. Study-level findings and limits: Repertoire analysis covered CDR3 alone, not CDR1 or CDR2. TCR clonal relatedness correlated positively with neoantigen level. Spatial context was lost because tumors were sequenced in bulk.

Concerning this clone itself: Antigen: not known. Germline is not matched at one junction end, which may reflect a read error.

Tumor samples were taken before definitive surgery or chemotherapy. This CDR3 spans 16 amino acids. CDR1 and CDR2 (germline): MNHNS, SASEGT. Data came from immunoSEQ multiplex PCR; TCRdb stores just in-frame clones and leaves some out. The table lists 12,000 to 15,000 clones, roughly 90% of them singletons. V usage is TRBV6-1 and J usage is TRBJ2-7; 14 nucleotides match TRBD2. Sequencing used tumor tissue. This sequence originates from a human donor with high-grade serous ovarian cancer. The CDR3 nucleotides read TGTGCCATCAGTGAAGGGACTAGCGGGGGTACCTACGAGCAGTACTTC. As protein: CAISEGTSGGTYEQYF.